This TCR beta chain is drawn from a study of blood T cell repertoires in COVID-19. The wider study: Samples came from the United States, Italy and Spain, spanning acute and convalescent COVID-19. The cDNA or gDNA used as material had been derived from T cells, B-cell-depleted T cells, or PBMCs.

Enrolment of Seattle patients took place during active infection, and they were followed longitudinally. Germline CDR1 and CDR2: MDHEN and SYDVKM. V lost 2 bases and J 3 bases, leaving 10 bases between the germline ends. This CDR3 contains 14 residues. Under the authors' procedure: The assay estimated nucleated cells by amplifying reference gene primers. This table comes from immunoSEQ multiplex PCR, and its TCRdb copy is limited to in-frame clones, with some not included. The V and J calls and clone size come from that table; D and trimming were worked out from the DNA. Of approximately 69,000 clones detected, approximately 84% appear once; the ten largest clones hold 13%.

Sequenced material: peripheral blood. The TCR comes from a man in his forties or fifties with COVID-19, enrolled during active disease. The chain couples TRBV28 to TRBJ1-2; D is ambiguous. The CDR3 loop reads CASSLGGLDYGYTF. The CDR3 DNA is TGTGCCAGCAGTTTAGGAGGGCTGGACTATGGCTACACCTTC.